This TCR beta chain came from a study of PD-L1 blockade in urothelial cancer. Whole-study context: About 90% of the 29 patients were men who had bladder-origin urothelial cancer.

The time point here: peripheral blood 6 weeks after treatment start. A note on this clone: Antigen: not known.

Regarding the study as a whole: When measured at 3 weeks, tumor-associated blood clones expanded more in durable-benefit patients.

The ends were cut back, 6 bases at V and 7 bases at J, with 15 bases in the middle. Germline lookup yields CDR1 MNHNY and CDR2 SVGAGI (reference sequence). The CDR3 sequence is 13 residues long. Some clones are missing from TCRdb's copy, which holds only in-frame ones; the method was immunoSEQ multiplex PCR. Of some 110,000 clones in the sample, less than 95% were seen once. This chain links TRBV6-6 with TRBJ1-2, with D possibly matching TRBD1 (5 bases). This receptor was obtained from a man aged 55 to 70 with urothelial cancer. Here the sequenced sample was PBMCs, taken around atezolizumab (anti-PD-L1) treatment. The CDR3 here is CASSQGRELGYTF. The CDR3 coding sequence is TGTGCCAGCAGCCAGGGAAGGGAACTTGGCTACACCTTC.